This section outlines one T cell receptor beta chain sequence together with its context. Only in-frame clones appear in the TCRdb table, and some are missing; sequencing was by immunoSEQ multiplex PCR. The table includes under 350,000 clones, approximately 85% detected once. The data belong to a study of blood T cell repertoires in COVID-19. Trimming pared 1 base from V and 8 bases from J, leaving 21 bases between. The CDR3 runs to 16 residues. Germline CDR1 SGHRS, CDR2 YFSETQ. The TCR originated in a human donor in a cohort sampled during active COVID-19. Sequenced: peripheral blood. The rearrangement uses TRBV5-1 and TRBJ1-2; possibly TRBD1 for D (6 bases). The CDR3 protein is CASSLRYRELVGGYTF. CDR3 DNA: TGCGCCAGCAGCTTGAGATACAGGGAACTCGTTGGCGGCTACACCTTC.